This is a list of T cell receptor beta chains from one sample in a study of shared clonotypes between healthy human individuals. This table comes from immunoSEQ multiplex PCR, and its TCRdb copy is limited to in-frame clones, with some not included. The table lists around 1,000,000 clones, approximately 77% of them singletons. Source material: memory CD4+ T cells from PBMCs. Receptors were obtained from a man aged 18 to 29 in good health. Some clones in this sample may be carry-over from other donors' samples. CDR3s include the opening cysteine and the closing phenylalanine or tryptophan. A D gene is named only where the DNA matches it firmly. Size tells how often a clone was seen (once, few, many) or the class of an expanded clone, and some rows leave it out.

TGTGCCAGCGTGTCCCGGGACATTGGCGGTCAGCCCCAGCATTTT	CASVSRDIGGQPQHF	NA	NA	TRBV28	TRBJ1-5
TGTGCCAGCAGCGTAGGGCTAGCGGGAGTGTTAGGCACAGATACGCAGTATTTT	CASSVGLAGVLGTDTQYF	TRBD2	NA	TRBV9	TRBJ2-3
TGTGCTAGTGGTCATGACAGGGGGCAAGAGACCCAGTACTTC	CASGHDRGQETQYF	TRBD1	NA	TRBV12-5	TRBJ2-5
TGCGCCAGCAGCCAGGACGACAGAAGCTCCTACAATGAGCAGTTCTTC	CASSQDDRSSYNEQFF	NA	NA	TRBV4-1	TRBJ2-1
TGTGCCAGCAGGAGACCGGGACAGGGGGCCAGAGATGGCTACACCTTC	CASRRPGQGARDGYTF	TRBD1	NA	TRBV11-2	TRBJ1-2
TGTGCCAGCAGCTTGGGGCGCGGGAGGGCCTACACCGGGGAGCTGTTTTTT	CASSLGRGRAYTGELFF	TRBD2	once	TRBV5-6	TRBJ2-2
TGTGCCAGCAGTTTAAACAGGGACAATCAGCCCCAGCATTTT	CASSLNRDNQPQHF	NA	NA	TRBV28	TRBJ1-5
TGTGCCACCAGCGGCATGACTAGCGGGAGCTACGAGCAGTACTTC	CATSGMTSGSYEQYF	TRBD2	NA	TRBV15	TRBJ2-7
TGTGCCAGCAGCCAGACAGGGTTGGGGAACACCATATATTTT	CASSQTGLGNTIYF	TRBD1	few	TRBV5-6	TRBJ1-3
TGTGCCAGCAGCTTAGTTGGCACTGGCGAGCAGTACTTC	CASSLVGTGEQYF	NA	once	TRBV7-2	TRBJ2-7
TGTGCCAGCAGCTTAGGTATTAGCGGGAGTAGATACGAGCAGTACTTC	CASSLGISGSRYEQYF	TRBD2	NA	TRBV7-6	TRBJ2-7
TGTGCCAGCAGCCCTCCCGGGGGGGGAAAAAACACCGGGGAGCTGTTTTTT	CASSPPGGGKNTGELFF	TRBD2	NA	TRBV5-4	TRBJ2-2
TGTGCCAGCAGCTCCTCCGGGACGTACGACCACTATGGCTACACCTTC	CASSSSGTYDHYGYTF	NA	NA	TRBV7-8	TRBJ1-2
TGTGCCAGCAGCTTCTTTATCTACACTGAAGCTTTCTTT	CASSFFIYTEAFF	NA	once	TRBV7-3	TRBJ1-1
TGTGCCAGCAACCAAGATGAACTAGCGGGAGGCAATGAGCAGTTCTTC	CASNQDELAGGNEQFF	TRBD2	once	TRBV4-2	TRBJ2-1
TGTGCCAGCTCAGTATCACAGGGGATGGGGAACTATGGCTACACCTTC	CASSVSQGMGNYGYTF	TRBD1	NA	TRBV18	TRBJ1-2
TGTGCCAGCAGTCATAGGACTAGCGGCTCCTACGAGCAGTACTTC	CASSHRTSGSYEQYF	TRBD2	NA	TRBV7-8	TRBJ2-7
TGTGCCAGCAGCGCCCGGCTGAATGAAAAACTGTTTTTT	CASSARLNEKLFF	NA	NA	TRBV11-2	TRBJ1-4
TGTGCCAGTAGTAGGGACAGGGCTACCCAAGAGACCCAGTACTTC	CASSRDRATQETQYF	TRBD1	NA	TRBV19	TRBJ2-5
TGTGCCAGCGGGGGGGGTACCTACGAGCAGTACTTC	CASGGGTYEQYF	TRBD2	NA	TRBV25-1	TRBJ2-7
TGCGCCAGCAGCTTGGTCCCGGTAAGGTACAACTATGGCTACACCTTC	CASSLVPVRYNYGYTF	NA	NA	TRBV5-1	TRBJ1-2
TGTGCCAGCAGCCAAGGGGGATTGGGCGAGCAGTACTTC	CASSQGGLGEQYF	NA	NA	TRBV7-9	TRBJ2-7
TGTGCCAGCAGCCCCGACAGGGCCTCTAATGAGCAGTTCTTC	CASSPDRASNEQFF	TRBD1	NA	TRBV6-6	TRBJ2-1
TGTGCCAGCAGTGAAGACAGGGCGACCATTCAGTACTTC	CASSEDRATIQYF	TRBD1	NA	TRBV6-4	TRBJ2-4
TGCGCCAGCAGCCAGGCGGGGTCCAACAATGAGCAGTTCTTC	CASSQAGSNNEQFF	NA	NA	TRBV4-3	TRBJ2-1
TGTGCCAGCCGCGGAACAGGGGGCGCGGACACCGGGGAGCTGTTTTTT	CASRGTGGADTGELFF	TRBD1	NA	TRBV28	TRBJ2-2
TGTGCCAGCAGCACGACTAACACAGTCCACCGCTACGAGCAGTACTTC	CASSTTNTVHRYEQYF	NA	NA	TRBV11-2	TRBJ2-7
TGTGCCAGCAGTTACTCGAGGGCTAGCGGGAGTAGCGAGCAGTACTTC	CASSYSRASGSSEQYF	TRBD2	NA	TRBV6-5	TRBJ2-7
TGTGCCAGCAGTTACATAGGGACAGGGTCGTTAAATGGCTACACCTTC	CASSYIGTGSLNGYTF	TRBD1	NA	TRBV28	TRBJ1-2
TGCGCCAGCAGCCTAGACAGGGGCTCCTATGGCTACACCTTC	CASSLDRGSYGYTF	TRBD1	NA	TRBV4-1	TRBJ1-2
TGCAGTGCTAGATCGGGAAGTTGGCAGTACTTC	CSARSGSWQYF	NA	NA	TRBV20-1	TRBJ2-7
TGCGCCAGCAGCTACGACCCACGTAATGAGCAGTTCTTC	CASSYDPRNEQFF	NA	NA	TRBV5-1	TRBJ2-1
TGTGCCAGCAGCCGCGCATGGACTAGCGGGAGCGCAGATACGCAGTATTTT	CASSRAWTSGSADTQYF	TRBD2	once	TRBV7-2	TRBJ2-3
TGCGCCAGCAGCTTGGAGTCTAGCAGATCCACCGGGGAGCTGTTTTTT	CASSLESSRSTGELFF	NA	NA	TRBV5-1	TRBJ2-2
TGTGCCAGCAGCCCGGACAGGGTTTGGAACACTGAAGCTTTCTTT	CASSPDRVWNTEAFF	TRBD1	NA	TRBV14	TRBJ1-1
TGTGCCAGCAGTTTATGGGCGACAGGGAAAAATCAGCCCCAGCATTTT	CASSLWATGKNQPQHF	TRBD1	NA	TRBV27	TRBJ1-5
TGTGCCAGCAGCATCGGACTACGCAATGAGCAGTTCTTC	CASSIGLRNEQFF	NA	NA	TRBV7-3	TRBJ2-1
TGTGCCAGCAAAGGGGATGATGGCTACACCTTC	CASKGDDGYTF	NA	once	TRBV6-6	TRBJ1-2
TGTGCCAGCAGCTTAGCGAGCCCCAATGAGCAGTTCTTC	CASSLASPNEQFF	NA	NA	TRBV7-2	TRBJ2-1
TGTGCCAGCAGCGAGGCCGATGTTGGCTCCTACGAGCAGTACTTC	CASSEADVGSYEQYF	NA	NA	TRBV9	TRBJ2-7
TGTGCCATCAGTGAAGGGATTAACTATGGCTACACCTTC	CAISEGINYGYTF	NA	NA	TRBV10-3	TRBJ1-2
TGTGCCTGGGGCGGGACTCCCTACGAGCAGTACTTC	CAWGGTPYEQYF	NA	NA	TRBV30	TRBJ2-7
TGTGCCAGCTCACTCTCCAGGGTCTCCTACGAGCAGTACTTC	CASSLSRVSYEQYF	NA	NA	TRBV18	TRBJ2-7
TGTGCCAGCAGCTTAGCGGGGGGGGCAGGAGATAACAATCAGCCCCAGCATTTT	CASSLAGGAGDNNQPQHF	NA	NA	TRBV7-9	TRBJ1-5
TGTGCAAGTCGCTTAGGGCGGACAGGGGCCATTAGGGGGACCCAGTACTTC	CASRLGRTGAIRGTQYF	NA	NA	TRBV12-2	TRBJ2-5
TGTGCCACCAGCAGAGAGAGACGAGGGGAAAAACTGTTTTTT	CATSRERRGEKLFF	NA	NA	TRBV15	TRBJ1-4
TGTGCCAGCACCGGGGGATTTAGCAATCAGCCCCAGCATTTT	CASTGGFSNQPQHF	NA	NA	TRBV7-2	TRBJ1-5
TGTGCCAGCAGCTACAGGGGCGGCACTGAAGCTTTCTTT	CASSYRGGTEAFF	TRBD1	NA	TRBV11-3	TRBJ1-1
TGTGCCAGCGTTCGGGAGATGAACACTGAAGCTTTCTTT	CASVREMNTEAFF	NA	NA	TRBV2	TRBJ1-1
TGTGCCAGCAGCTTATGGTGGACAGATAGCAATCAGCCCCAGCATTTT	CASSLWWTDSNQPQHF	NA	NA	TRBV7-2	TRBJ1-5
TGTGCCAGCAGTGCCGCTAGCACAGATACGCAGTATTTT	CASSAASTDTQYF	NA	once	TRBV2	TRBJ2-3
TGTGCCAGCAGTTTCCGGGACGCCACGTCGGCCCAGTACTTC	CASSFRDATSAQYF	NA	NA	TRBV27	TRBJ2-5
TGTGCCAGCAGTGCCCCGGGACTAGCGGGAGGAGGTACGCAGTATTTT	CASSAPGLAGGGTQYF	TRBD2	once	TRBV6-1	TRBJ2-3
TGTGCCAGCGGGTATTCTGGAAACACCATATATTTT	CASGYSGNTIYF	NA	NA	TRBV7-2	TRBJ1-3
TGTGCCAGTAGTCCACTCGGGCGAGATCAGCCCCAGTATTTT	CASSPLGRDQPQYF	NA	NA	TRBV27	TRBJ2-3